This T cell receptor beta chain is from a study of T cells in Graves' hyperthyroidism and ophthalmopathy. Study findings and constraints: Ophthalmopathy was model-predicted a median about 6.9 months pre-onset.

This clonotype was seen many times. What it binds is unknown. Researchers amplified the TCR beta CDR3 regions from RNA transcripts. Initially, a first-round RT-PCR of the TCR CDR3 employed the HTBI primer set. TCRdb re-analysed the multiplex PCR reads in MiXCR, keeping a single row per CDR3 protein. The data show about 290,000 distinct CDR3 sequences, about 18% seen once. Disease lasting under 3 months, a NOSPECS grade of at least 4, and a Clinical Activity Score of at least 3 were features of the ophthalmopathy patients. Cells are PBMCs isolated from approximately 9.2 ml of fresh blood. Germline V gives CDR1 MDHEN, CDR2 SYDVKM. The CDR3 has 15 residues. The V end lost 3 bases, the J end lost 3 bases, and 15 bases lay between the germline ends.

Material: blood. V is TRBV28 and J is TRBJ2-7, with TRBD1 as a possible D gene (5 bases). The origin of this receptor is a woman aged 55-70 years with Graves' ophthalmopathy. The CDR3 DNA follows: TGTGCCAGCAGTTTTTGGAGACAGAGTGGCTACGAGCAGTACTTC. It yields the protein CASSFWRQSGYEQYF.